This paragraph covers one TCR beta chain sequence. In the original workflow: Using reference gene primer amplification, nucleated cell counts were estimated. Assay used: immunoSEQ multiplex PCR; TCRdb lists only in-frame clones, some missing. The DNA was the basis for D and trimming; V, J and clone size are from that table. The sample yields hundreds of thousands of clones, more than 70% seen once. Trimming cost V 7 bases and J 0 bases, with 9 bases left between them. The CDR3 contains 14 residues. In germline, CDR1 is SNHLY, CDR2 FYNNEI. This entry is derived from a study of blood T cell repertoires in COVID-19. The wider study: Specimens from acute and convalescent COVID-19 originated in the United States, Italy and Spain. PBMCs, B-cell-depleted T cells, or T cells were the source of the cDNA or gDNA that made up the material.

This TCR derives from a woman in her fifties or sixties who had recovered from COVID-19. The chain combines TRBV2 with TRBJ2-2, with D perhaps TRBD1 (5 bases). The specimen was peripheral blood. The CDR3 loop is CASKWTTNTGELFF. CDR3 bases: TGTGCCAGCAAGTGGACAACGAACACCGGGGAGCTGTTTTTT.